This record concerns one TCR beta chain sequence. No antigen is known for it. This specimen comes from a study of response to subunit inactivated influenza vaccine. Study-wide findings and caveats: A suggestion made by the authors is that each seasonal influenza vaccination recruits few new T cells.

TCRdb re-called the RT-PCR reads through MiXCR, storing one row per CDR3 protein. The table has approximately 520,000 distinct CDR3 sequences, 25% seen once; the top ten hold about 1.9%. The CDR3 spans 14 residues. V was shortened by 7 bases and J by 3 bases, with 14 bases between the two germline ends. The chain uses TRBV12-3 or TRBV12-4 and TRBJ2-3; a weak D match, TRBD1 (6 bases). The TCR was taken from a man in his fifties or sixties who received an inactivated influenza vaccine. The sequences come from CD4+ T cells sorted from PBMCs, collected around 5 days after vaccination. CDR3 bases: TGTGCCAGCACTGGGACATTGGGGACAGATACGCAGTATTTT. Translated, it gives CASTGTLGTDTQYF.